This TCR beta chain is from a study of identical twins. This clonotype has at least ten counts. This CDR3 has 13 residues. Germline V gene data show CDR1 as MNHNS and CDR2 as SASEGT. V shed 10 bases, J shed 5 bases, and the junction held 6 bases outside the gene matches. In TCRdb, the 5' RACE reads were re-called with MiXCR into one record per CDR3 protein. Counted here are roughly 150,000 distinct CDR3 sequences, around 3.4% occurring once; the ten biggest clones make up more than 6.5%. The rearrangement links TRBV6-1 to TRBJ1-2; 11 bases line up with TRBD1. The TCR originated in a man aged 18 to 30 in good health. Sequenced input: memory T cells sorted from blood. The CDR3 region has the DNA TGTGCCACCCGGACAGGGGGCCTTTATGGCTACACCTTC. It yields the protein CATRTGGLYGYTF.